This TCR beta chain was obtained from a study of molecular identifiers for immune sequencing clone quantification. Trimming at V came to 6 bases and at J to 7 bases, leaving 12 bases not matched to a gene. There are 15 residues in the CDR3. Germline values: CDR1 MGHRA, CDR2 YSYEKL. The sorting of naive CD8 T cells used the CD8+CD4-CCR7+CD45RA+ phenotype. Preparation of the bulk TCR libraries relied on previously described methods and listed TCR primers. One entry per CDR3 protein results from TCRdb running MiXCR on the PCR reads. The data contain about 500,000 distinct CDR3 sequences, around 23% of them seen just once; the ten biggest clones take up around 0.79%. This clonotype has only a few counts.

V gene TRBV4-1 combines with J gene TRBJ1-5, with 7 bases matching TRBD1. The sequenced sample was naive CD8+ T cells from blood, with Jurkat cell RNA spiked in. Subset in this sample: FACS-sorted CD8+CD4-CCR7+CD45RA+ naive T cells. This receptor was obtained from a human donor in good health. Some libraries in this study had Jurkat cell RNA spiked in. The CDR3 DNA sequence: TGCGCCAGCAGACAACAAGACAGGGAGGGACAGCCCCAGCATTTT. Its protein is CASRQQDREGQPQHF.